The TCR beta chain under discussion was sequenced for a study of cytomegalovirus exposure and HLA in healthy donors. Study background: There were some 410 genotyped donors. Of these, roughly 82% fell in the genetic ancestry cluster associated with self-reported Caucasian donors. Points from the study as a whole: It was approximately 150 TCR beta chains that were listed as cytomegalovirus-associated. Later examination showed HLA-associated TCR beta chains had greater clonal expansion than equally common others.

The PCR used 60 Vbeta and 13 Jbeta primers. In the source study's methods: There were some 87 million unique TCR beta chains by a later count, and some 10 million of them were shared. The assay was immunoSEQ multiplex PCR, and TCRdb's table has in-frame clones only and misses some. V, J and clone size derive from that table, while D and trimming were established from the DNA sequence. The sample lists roughly 120,000 clones; approximately 80% were seen once. There are 11 residues in the CDR3. V was cut by 1 base and J by 8 bases, with 5 bases left in between. In germline, CDR1 is MNHNS, CDR2 SASEGT. On this clone: Its antigen remains unidentified.

The sequenced sample consisted of PBMCs. The sequence was obtained from a man aged 25-40 years in good health and CMV-seropositive. The chain uses TRBV6-1 and TRBJ1-1; D gene ambiguous. Here the CDR3 reads CASSEGVEAFF. The CDR3 coding sequence is TGTGCCAGCAGTGAAGGAGTGGAAGCTTTCTTT.